These 9 T cell receptor beta chains were sequenced from one sample in a study of OX40 agonist ivuxolimab in advanced cancers. Some clones are missing from TCRdb's copy, which holds only in-frame ones; the method was immunoSEQ multiplex PCR. The sample shows roughly 96,000 clones, about four fifths of them seen only once. The source material was CD4+ or CD8+ T cells sorted from blood, sampled in a trial of the OX40 agonist ivuxolimab. Receptors were obtained from an adult with an advanced solid tumor such as melanoma, head and neck, liver or kidney cancer.

This clone occurred once. The chain has TRBV7-3 and TRBJ2-1; tentative D call: TRBD2 (6 bases). There are 16 residues in the CDR3. V was clipped by 2 bases and J by 0 bases, with 11 bases between them. The germline V gene has CDR1 SGHTA and CDR2 FQGTGA. The CDR3 is CASSLVWRDSYNEQFF. The CDR3 region has the DNA TGTGCCAGCAGCTTAGTTTGGCGGGACTCCTACAATGAGCAGTTCTTC.

The chain is built from TRBV4-3 and TRBJ1-1, with D uncertain. The CDR3 runs 13 residues. Germline CDR1 is LGHNA and CDR2 is YSLEER. Trimming took off 6 bases at V and 2 bases at J, with 10 bases between the two ends. The CDR3 loop reads CASRSNSNTEAFF. Here the CDR3 DNA reads TGCGCCAGCAGGTCGAACAGCAACACTGAAGCTTTCTTT.

The chain links TRBV11-1 to TRBJ2-7; 10 positions agree with TRBD1. The J segment lost 7 bases and the V segment lost 5 bases, leaving 8 bases of the junction unmatched. The CDR3 is made up of 14 amino acids. CDR1 is SGHAT, CDR2 FQDESV, per germline (reference sequence). The CDR3 protein is CASSLGTGVGEQYF. The DNA for the CDR3 is TGTGCCAGCAGCCTCGGGACAGGGGTAGGGGAGCAGTACTTC.

This chain connects TRBV5-1 to TRBJ2-5; weak D call: TRBD1 (6 bases). Trimming cost V 0 bases and J 1 base, with 10 bases left between them. There are 15 residues in the CDR3. CDR1 and CDR2 from the germline V gene are SGHRS and YFSETQ. CDR3 sequence: CASSLDRATQETQYF. The CDR3 DNA sequence: TGCGCCAGCAGCTTGGACAGGGCGACCCAAGAGACCCAGTACTTC.

This chain connects TRBV19 to TRBJ2-5, with TRBD2 matching 8 bases. The DNA end is a closer match to TRBJ2-7, so the J assignment may be wrong. The germline V gene has CDR1 LNHDA and CDR2 SQIVND (reference sequence). CDR3 size: 14 residues. CDR3 protein: CASSYSGTPYEQYF. The CDR3, as DNA: TGTGCCAGTAGTTATAGCGGGACGCCCTACGAGCAGTACTTC.

CDR3 bases: TGTGCCAGCAGCAAAGTCGGGAGGAGAGAGGGGTATGATTCTAATGAGCAGTTCTTC. As protein: CASSKVGRREGYDSNEQFF. The rearrangement joins TRBV21-1 to TRBJ2-1; the D call in the table, TRBD2, was not verified against the DNA. TRBV21-1 represents a pseudogene. CDR3 length: 19 amino acids.

V gene TRBV5-4 combines with J gene TRBJ1-1, with TRBD1 matching 8 bases. The CDR3 contains 14 residues. The V segment lost 4 bases and the J segment 4 bases; nucleotides outside the gene matches: 6. In germline, CDR1 is SGHNT, CDR2 YYREEE (reference sequence). Here the CDR3 reads CASSRTGRGTEAFF. The CDR3 nucleotides read TGTGCCAGCAGCCGGACAGGGAGGGGCACTGAAGCTTTCTTT.

The chain uses TRBV2 and TRBJ2-3; the D gene could be TRBD1 or TRBD2 (5 bases each). The CDR3 length is 13 residues. The V gene lost 7 bases and the J gene lost 6 bases, with 14 bases spanning the gap. Germline lookup yields CDR1 SNHLY and CDR2 FYNNEI. CDR3 protein: CASTSLGTDTQYF. CDR3 DNA: TGTGCCAGCACCTCTCTGGGGACCGATACGCAGTATTTT. The full variable domain, rest sourced from reference TRBV2 and TRBJ2-3, is EPEVTQTPSHQVTQMGQEVILRCVPISNHLYFYWYRQILGQKVEFLVSFYNNEISEKSEIFDDQFSVERPDGSNFTLKIRSTKLEDSAMYFCASTSLGTDTQYFGPGTRLTVL.

Only a few counts were recorded for this clone. The V gene is TRBV23-1, the J gene TRBJ1-1; D gene ambiguous. TRBV23-1 is annotated as an ORF whose role is uncertain. This CDR3 region has 14 residues. Trimming took 4 bases from V and 1 from J, leaving 10 bases between them. The CDR3 protein is CASSRLIRNTEAFF. The CDR3 DNA reads as TGCGCCAGCAGTCGCCTAATTAGGAACACTGAAGCTTTCTTT.